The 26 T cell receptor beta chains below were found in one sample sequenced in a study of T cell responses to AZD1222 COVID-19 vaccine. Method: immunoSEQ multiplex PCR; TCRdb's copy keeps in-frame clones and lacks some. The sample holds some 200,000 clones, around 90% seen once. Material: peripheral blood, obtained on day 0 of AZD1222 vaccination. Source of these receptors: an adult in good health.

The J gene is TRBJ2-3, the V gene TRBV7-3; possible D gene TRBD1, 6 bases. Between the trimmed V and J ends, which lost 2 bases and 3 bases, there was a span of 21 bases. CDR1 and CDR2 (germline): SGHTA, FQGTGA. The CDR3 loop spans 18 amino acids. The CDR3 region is CASSLHSRKGVSTDTQYF. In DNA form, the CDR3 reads TGTGCCAGCAGCTTACATTCTCGGAAGGGGGTTAGTACAGATACGCAGTATTTT. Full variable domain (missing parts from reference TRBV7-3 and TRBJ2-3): GAGVSQTPSNKVTEKGKYVELRCDPISGHTALYWYRQSLGQGPEFLIYFQGTGAADDSGLPNDRFFAVRPEGSVSTLKIQRTERGDSAVYLCASSLHSRKGVSTDTQYFGPGTRLTVL.

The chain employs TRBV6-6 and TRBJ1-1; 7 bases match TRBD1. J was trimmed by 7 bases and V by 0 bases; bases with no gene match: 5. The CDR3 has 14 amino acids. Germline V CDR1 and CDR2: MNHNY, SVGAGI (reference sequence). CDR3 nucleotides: TGTGCCAGCAGTTACTCGTTTCGGGACAGTGAAGCTTTCTTT. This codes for CASSYSFRDSEAFF.

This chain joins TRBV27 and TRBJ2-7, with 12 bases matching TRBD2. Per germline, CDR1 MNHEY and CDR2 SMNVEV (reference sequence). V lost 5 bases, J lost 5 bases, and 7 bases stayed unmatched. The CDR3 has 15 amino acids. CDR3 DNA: TGTGCCAGCAGTCCCTGGACTAGCGGGATTGACGAGCAGTACTTC. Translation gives CASSPWTSGIDEQYF.

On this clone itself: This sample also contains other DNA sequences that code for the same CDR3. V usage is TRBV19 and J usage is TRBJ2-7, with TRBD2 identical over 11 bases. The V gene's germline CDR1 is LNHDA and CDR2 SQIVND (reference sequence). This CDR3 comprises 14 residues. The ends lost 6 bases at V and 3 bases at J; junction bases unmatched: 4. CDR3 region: CASSTTSGGYEQYF. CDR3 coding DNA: TGTGCCAGTAGCACAACTAGCGGGGGCTACGAGCAGTACTTC.

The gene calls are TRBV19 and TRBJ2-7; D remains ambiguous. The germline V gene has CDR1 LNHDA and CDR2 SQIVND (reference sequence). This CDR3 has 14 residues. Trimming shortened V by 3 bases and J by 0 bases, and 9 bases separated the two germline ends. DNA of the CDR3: TGTGCCAGTAGTATTACCGACATCTCCTACGAGCAGTACTTC. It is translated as CASSITDISYEQYF.

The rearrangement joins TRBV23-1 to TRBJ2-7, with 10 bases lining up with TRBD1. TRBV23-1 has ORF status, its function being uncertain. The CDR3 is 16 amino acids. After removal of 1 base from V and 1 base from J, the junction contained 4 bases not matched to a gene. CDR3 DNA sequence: TGCGCCAGCAGTCAATTCGACAGGGGGCGTTCCTACGAGCAGTACTTC. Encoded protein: CASSQFDRGRSYEQYF.

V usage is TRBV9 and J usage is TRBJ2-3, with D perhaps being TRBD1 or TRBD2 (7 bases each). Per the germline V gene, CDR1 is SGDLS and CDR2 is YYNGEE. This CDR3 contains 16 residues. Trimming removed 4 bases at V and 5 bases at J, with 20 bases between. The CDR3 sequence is CASSPSQGGAGDTQYF. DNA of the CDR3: TGTGCCAGCAGCCCCTCCCAGGGGGGGGCAGGAGATACGCAGTATTTT.

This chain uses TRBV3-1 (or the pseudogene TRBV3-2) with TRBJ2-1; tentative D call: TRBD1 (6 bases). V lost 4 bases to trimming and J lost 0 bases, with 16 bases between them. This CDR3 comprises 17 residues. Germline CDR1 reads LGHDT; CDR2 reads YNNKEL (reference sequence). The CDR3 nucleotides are TGTGCCAGCAGCCCCAATACGGGACACAGCTCCTACAATGAGCAGTTCTTC. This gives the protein CASSPNTGHSSYNEQFF.

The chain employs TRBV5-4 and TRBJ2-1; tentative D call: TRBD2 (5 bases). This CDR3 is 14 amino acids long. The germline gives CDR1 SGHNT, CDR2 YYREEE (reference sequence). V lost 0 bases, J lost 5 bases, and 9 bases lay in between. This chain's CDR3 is CASSLVSGNNEQFF. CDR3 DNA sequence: TGTGCCAGCAGCTTGGTATCGGGGAACAATGAGCAGTTCTTC.

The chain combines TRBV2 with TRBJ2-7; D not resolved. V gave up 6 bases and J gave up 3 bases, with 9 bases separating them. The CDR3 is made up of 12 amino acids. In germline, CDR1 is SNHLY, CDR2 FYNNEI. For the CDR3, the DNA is TGTGCCAGCAGGGCCTGGGTCTACGAGCAGTACTTC. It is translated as CASRAWVYEQYF. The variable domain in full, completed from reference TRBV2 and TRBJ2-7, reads EPEVTQTPSHQVTQMGQEVILRCVPISNHLYFYWYRQILGQKVEFLVSFYNNEISEKSEIFDDQFSVERPDGSNFTLKIRSTKLEDSAMYFCASRAWVYEQYFGPGTRLTVT.

CDR3 protein: CATTGTGVSGANVLTF. The CDR3 coding sequence is TGTGCCACCACCGGGACAGGGGTCTCTGGGGCCAACGTCCTGACTTTC. The J gene is TRBJ2-6, the V gene TRBV15; the match to TRBD1 covers 10 bases. V lost 7 bases, J lost 0 bases, and 3 bases stayed unmatched. This CDR3 has 16 residues. In germline, CDR1 is LNHNV, CDR2 YYDKDF (reference sequence).

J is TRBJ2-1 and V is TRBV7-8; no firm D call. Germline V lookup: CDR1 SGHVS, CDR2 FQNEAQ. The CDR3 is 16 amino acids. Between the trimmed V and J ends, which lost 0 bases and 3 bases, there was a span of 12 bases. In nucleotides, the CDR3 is TGTGCCAGCAGCTTAGCGAGTCGGACCTACTACAATGAGCAGTTCTTC. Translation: CASSLASRTYYNEQFF.

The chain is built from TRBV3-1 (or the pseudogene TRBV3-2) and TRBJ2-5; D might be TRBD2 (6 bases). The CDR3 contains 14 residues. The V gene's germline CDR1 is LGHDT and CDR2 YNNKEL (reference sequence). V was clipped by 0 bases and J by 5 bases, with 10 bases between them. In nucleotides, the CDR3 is TGTGCCAGCAGCCAAGATGCGGGGCACGAGACCCAGTACTTC. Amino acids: CASSQDAGHETQYF.

CDR3 region: CASSQALAGLYNEQFF. The DNA for the CDR3 is TGTGCCAGCAGCCAGGCACTAGCGGGCCTCTACAATGAGCAGTTCTTC. The chain employs TRBV4-2 and TRBJ2-1, with TRBD2 matching over 9 bases. With V trimmed by 3 bases and J by 3 bases, 6 bases remained unmatched. Germline CDR1 reads LGHNA; CDR2 reads YNFKEQ. This CDR3 is 16 amino acids long.

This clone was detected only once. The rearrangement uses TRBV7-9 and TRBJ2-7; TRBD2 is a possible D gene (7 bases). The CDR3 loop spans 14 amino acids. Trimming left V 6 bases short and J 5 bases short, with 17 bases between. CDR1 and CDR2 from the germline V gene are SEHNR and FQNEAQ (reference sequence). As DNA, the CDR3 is TGTGCCAGCAGTCCCCGGGGGGCCCCCCACGAGCAGTACTTC. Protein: CASSPRGAPHEQYF.

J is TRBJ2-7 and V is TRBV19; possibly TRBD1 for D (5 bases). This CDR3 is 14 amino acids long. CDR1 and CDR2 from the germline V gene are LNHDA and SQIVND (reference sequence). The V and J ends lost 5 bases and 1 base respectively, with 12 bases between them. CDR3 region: CASSPRQISYEQYF. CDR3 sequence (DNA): TGTGCCAGTAGTCCGAGACAGATATCCTACGAGCAGTACTTC.

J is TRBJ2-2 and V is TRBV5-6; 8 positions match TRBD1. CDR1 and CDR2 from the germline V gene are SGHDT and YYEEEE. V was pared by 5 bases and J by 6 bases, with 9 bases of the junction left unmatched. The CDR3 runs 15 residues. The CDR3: CASRPTGAGPGELFF. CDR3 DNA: TGTGCCAGCAGACCGACAGGGGCGGGGCCCGGGGAGCTGTTTTTT.

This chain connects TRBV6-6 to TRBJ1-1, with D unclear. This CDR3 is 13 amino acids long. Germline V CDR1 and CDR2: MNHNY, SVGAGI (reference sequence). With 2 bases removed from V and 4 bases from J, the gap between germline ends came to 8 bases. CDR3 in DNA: TGTGCCAGCAGTTACGACGTGGTCACTGAAGCTTTCTTT. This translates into CASSYDVVTEAFF.

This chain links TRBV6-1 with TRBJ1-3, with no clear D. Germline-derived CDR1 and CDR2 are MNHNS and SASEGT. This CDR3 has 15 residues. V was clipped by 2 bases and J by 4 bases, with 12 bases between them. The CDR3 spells CASSERRGSGNTIYF. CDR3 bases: TGTGCCAGCAGTGAACGGAGAGGTTCCGGAAACACCATATATTTT.

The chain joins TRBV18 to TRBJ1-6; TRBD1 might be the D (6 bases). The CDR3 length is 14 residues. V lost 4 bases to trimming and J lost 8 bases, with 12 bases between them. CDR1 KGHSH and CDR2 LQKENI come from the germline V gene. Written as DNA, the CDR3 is TGTGCCAGCTCACTCGGACAGATAGATTCACCCCTCCACTTT. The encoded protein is CASSLGQIDSPLHF. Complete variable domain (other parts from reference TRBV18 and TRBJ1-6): NAGVMQNPRHLVRRRGQEARLRCSPMKGHSHVYWYRQLPEEGLKFMVYLQKENIIDESGMPKERFSAEFPKEGPSILRIQQVVRGDSAAYFCASSLGQIDSPLHFGNGTRLTVT.

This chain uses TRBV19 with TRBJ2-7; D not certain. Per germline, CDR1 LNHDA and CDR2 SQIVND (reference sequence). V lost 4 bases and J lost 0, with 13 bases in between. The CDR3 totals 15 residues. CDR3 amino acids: CASSTRSANSYEQYF. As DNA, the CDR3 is TGTGCCAGTAGTACCCGAAGCGCAAACTCCTACGAGCAGTACTTC.

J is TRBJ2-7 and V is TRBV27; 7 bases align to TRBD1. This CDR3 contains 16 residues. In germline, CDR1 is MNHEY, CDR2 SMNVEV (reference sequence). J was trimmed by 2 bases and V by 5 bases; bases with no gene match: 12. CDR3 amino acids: CASSLPTGTATYEQYF. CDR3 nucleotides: TGTGCCAGCAGTCTACCTACCGGGACAGCCACCTACGAGCAGTACTTC.

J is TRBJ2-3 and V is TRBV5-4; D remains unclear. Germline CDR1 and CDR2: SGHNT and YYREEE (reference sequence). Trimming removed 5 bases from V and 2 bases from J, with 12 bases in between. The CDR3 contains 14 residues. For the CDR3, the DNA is TGTGCCAGCAGTTCCTTCTTGGACACAGATACGCAGTATTTT. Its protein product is CASSSFLDTDTQYF.

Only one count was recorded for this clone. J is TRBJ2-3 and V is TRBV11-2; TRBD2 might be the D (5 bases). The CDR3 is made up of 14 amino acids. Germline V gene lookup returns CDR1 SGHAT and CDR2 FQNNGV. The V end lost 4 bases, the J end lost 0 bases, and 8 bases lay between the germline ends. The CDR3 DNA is TGTGCCAGCAGCTCTCCGGGAAGCACAGATACGCAGTATTTT. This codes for CASSSPGSTDTQYF.

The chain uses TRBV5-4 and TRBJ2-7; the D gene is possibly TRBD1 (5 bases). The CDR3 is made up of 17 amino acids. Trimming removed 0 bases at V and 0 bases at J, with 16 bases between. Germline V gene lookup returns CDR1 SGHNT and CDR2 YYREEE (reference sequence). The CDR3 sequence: CASSLGSRGQNSYEQYF. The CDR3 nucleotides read TGTGCCAGCAGCTTGGGTAGTAGAGGACAAAACTCCTACGAGCAGTACTTC.

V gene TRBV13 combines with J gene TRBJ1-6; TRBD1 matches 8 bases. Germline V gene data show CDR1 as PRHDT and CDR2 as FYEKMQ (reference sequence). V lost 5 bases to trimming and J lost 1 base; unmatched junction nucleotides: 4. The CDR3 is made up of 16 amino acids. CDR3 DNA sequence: TGTGCCAGCAGCATCGGACAGGGATCCTATAATTCACCCCTCCACTTT. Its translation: CASSIGQGSYNSPLHF.